This TCR beta chain was sequenced in a study of T cells in Graves' hyperthyroidism and ophthalmopathy. TCR beta CDR3 regions were amplified from RNA. First-round RT-PCR of the TCR CDR3 relied on the HTBI primer set. One entry per CDR3 protein, called by TCRdb with MiXCR from the multiplex PCR reads. The sample includes 220,000 or so distinct CDR3 sequences, about 17% seen only once; the top ten take around 26%. Isolation of PBMCs was performed on 10 ml fresh peripheral blood. This clonotype was recorded at least ten times. Its antigen is as yet unknown. General observations from the study: The authors' 13 V-J model separated ophthalmopathy from stable hyperthyroidism. Among clonotypes expanded in thyroid above 0.001, most were also found in blood.

V lost 4 bases to trimming and J lost 8 bases, with 9 bases between them. CDR1 is SGHTA, CDR2 FQGNSA, per germline. The CDR3 consists of 12 residues. This receptor was identified in a woman between 18 and 29 years old with Graves' ophthalmopathy. The chain recombines TRBV7-2 with TRBJ2-1; D is undetermined. Material for sequencing was blood. CDR3 region: CASSSQWHEQFF. The DNA of the CDR3 is TGTGCCAGCAGCTCCCAATGGCATGAGCAGTTCTTC.